Below are 27 T cell receptor beta chains sequenced from a single sample in a study of cytomegalovirus exposure and HLA in healthy donors. A multiplex PCR was run with 60 Vbeta primers and 13 Jbeta primers. Libraries were prepared by immunoSEQ multiplex PCR; TCRdb keeps only in-frame clonotypes and omits some of them. Of approximately 210,000 clones listed, roughly four fifths were seen once; the top ten hold approximately 2%. The sample was PBMCs. These receptors all stem from a woman younger than 45 in good health and CMV-seropositive.

V usage is TRBV11-2 and J usage is TRBJ2-5; 14 nucleotides match TRBD2. The CDR3 is 17 amino acids. The ends lost 3 bases at V and 2 bases at J; junction bases unmatched: 5. The germline V gene has CDR1 SGHAT and CDR2 FQNNGV. This CDR3 reads CASSLRGTSGGQETQYF. DNA for the CDR3: TGTGCCAGCAGCTTGCGCGGGACTAGCGGGGGACAAGAGACCCAGTACTTC.

This clone appeared a few times. This chain links TRBV7-9 with TRBJ1-2, with a tentative D call TRBD1 (6 bases). CDR1 is SEHNR and CDR2 is FQNEAQ in the germline V gene (reference sequence). The V and J ends lost 5 bases and 0 bases respectively, with 13 bases between them. The CDR3 loop spans 15 amino acids. CDR3 sequence (DNA): TGTGCCAGCAGCCGCTCGACAGGAGCTAACTATGGCTACACCTTC. Translating it yields CASSRSTGANYGYTF.

The rearrangement links TRBV2 to TRBJ2-6, with 9 bases lining up with TRBD1. Unmatched junction bases numbered 14, after V lost 8 bases and J lost 0 bases. CDR3 size: 19 residues. The germline V gene encodes CDR1 SNHLY and CDR2 FYNNEI. DNA for the CDR3: TGTGCCAGCCCACAGGGGGCCCCAGAATTAAGCTCTGGGGCCAACGTCCTGACTTTC. This translates into CASPQGAPELSSGANVLTF. The full variable domain, in which reference TRBV2 and TRBJ2-6 provide the parts outside the CDR3, is EPEVTQTPSHQVTQMGQEVILRCVPISNHLYFYWYRQILGQKVEFLVSFYNNEISEKSEIFDDQFSVERPDGSNFTLKIRSTKLEDSAMYFCASPQGAPELSSGANVLTFGAGSRLTVL.

V usage is TRBV25-1 and J usage is TRBJ2-7, with TRBD2 matching over 7 bases. The CDR3 consists of 14 residues. Germline CDR1 reads MGHDK; CDR2 reads SYGVNS. Trimming removed 6 bases from V and 2 bases from J; junction bases left unmatched: 7. The chain's CDR3 is CASRGRETPYEQYF. CDR3 DNA: TGTGCCAGCAGGGGGCGGGAGACCCCCTACGAGCAGTACTTC.

This clone was picked up a small number of times. For the CDR3, the DNA is TGTGCCAGCAGCCCAGTAGCGGGGGGTATGGGAGATACGCAGTATTTT. The encoded protein is CASSPVAGGMGDTQYF. The chain links TRBV5-4 to TRBJ2-3; 10 nucleotides align to TRBD2. There are 16 residues in the CDR3. The V gene end was trimmed by 4 bases and the J gene end by 5 bases; junction bases not matched to a gene: 10. Germline values: CDR1 SGHNT, CDR2 YYREEE (reference sequence).

The chain couples TRBV7-2 to TRBJ2-7, with 10 positions matching TRBD2. The CDR3 runs 15 residues. After removal of 5 bases from V and 2 bases from J, the junction contained 6 bases not matched to a gene. Germline V gene data show CDR1 as SGHTA and CDR2 as FQGNSA. CDR3 sequence (DNA): TGTGCCAGCAGCCTCGGACTAGCGGCTACCTACGAGCAGTACTTC. Its translation: CASSLGLAATYEQYF.

This clone appeared once. The chain combines TRBV10-3 with TRBJ2-7; 9 bases map to TRBD1. This CDR3 comprises 16 residues. The J segment lost 2 bases and the V segment lost 3 bases, leaving 8 bases of the junction unmatched. The germline CDR1 and CDR2 sequences are ENHRY and SYGVKD. CDR3 coding DNA: TGTGCCATCAGTGACCTGACAGGGGGAGGCACCTACGAGCAGTACTTC. Its protein product is CAISDLTGGGTYEQYF.

A few counts support this clone. The chain joins TRBV30 to TRBJ1-1; 7 nucleotides align to TRBD1. Germline V lookup: CDR1 GTSNPN, CDR2 SVGIG (reference sequence). The CDR3 sequence is 14 residues long. V lost 2 bases and J lost 0; bases outside the gene matches: 3. CDR3 DNA: TGTGCCTGGAGTCAGACAGGGTTGAACACTGAAGCTTTCTTT. Its protein is CAWSQTGLNTEAFF.

The V call is TRBV7-8, the J call TRBJ2-1; D may be TRBD2 (6 bases). V lost 4 bases, J lost 3 bases, and 16 bases lay in between. Germline V gene sequence: CDR1 SGHVS, CDR2 FQNEAQ. This CDR3 comprises 16 residues. The CDR3 sequence is CASSSRAGPFYNEQFF. CDR3 bases: TGTGCCAGCAGCTCCCGGGCGGGGCCCTTCTACAATGAGCAGTTCTTC.

The chain has TRBV10-3 and TRBJ1-1; 12 bases map to TRBD1. V shed 3 bases and J 6 bases; nucleotides not matched to a gene: 5. Per the germline V gene, CDR1 is ENHRY and CDR2 is SYGVKD. This CDR3 is 15 amino acids long. CDR3 in DNA: TGTGCCATCAGTGATAGGGACAGGGGGCCTTCTGAAGCTTTCTTT. Translating it yields CAISDRDRGPSEAFF.

The chain joins TRBV11-2 to TRBJ2-7; 9 bases map to TRBD1. This CDR3 spans 18 amino acids. CDR1 SGHAT and CDR2 FQNNGV come from the germline V gene. The V and J ends lost 4 bases and 3 bases, in that order; junction bases with no gene match: 16. This CDR3 reads CASSSRERQGERGYEQYF. DNA of the CDR3: TGTGCCAGCAGCTCAAGGGAGAGACAGGGGGAGAGGGGCTACGAGCAGTACTTC.

J is TRBJ1-2 and V is TRBV30; no definite D call. CDR1 and CDR2 from the germline V gene are GTSNPN and SVGIG (reference sequence). This CDR3 has 14 residues. The V end lost 2 bases, the J end lost 2 bases, and 12 bases lay between the germline ends. The CDR3 nucleotides are TGTGCCTGGAGTTTCCAGGCGTTGAACTATGGCTACACCTTC. It yields the protein CAWSFQALNYGYTF.

The chain has TRBV28 and TRBJ2-1, with 7 bases aligning to TRBD2. The CDR3 consists of 16 residues. CDR1 MDHEN and CDR2 SYDVKM come from the germline V gene. V lost 10 bases, J lost 1 base, and 13 bases stayed unmatched. The chain's CDR3 is CATTRGGSWSYNEQFF. The CDR3 region has the DNA TGTGCCACTACCCGGGGCGGGAGTTGGTCCTACAATGAGCAGTTCTTC.

The chain links TRBV28 to TRBJ2-2; tentative D call: TRBD2 (7 bases). V gave up 6 bases and J gave up 5 bases, with 16 bases separating them. CDR3 length equals 15 residues. CDR1 is MDHEN, CDR2 SYDVKM, per germline. The chain's CDR3 is CASSRSGGLTGELFF. The CDR3 region has the DNA TGTGCCAGCAGCCGATCCGGGGGGCTGACCGGGGAGCTGTTTTTT. The whole variable domain, remainder taken from reference TRBV28 and TRBJ2-2, is DVKVTQSSRYLVKRTGEKVFLECVQDMDHENMFWYRQDPGLGLRLIYFSYDVKMKEKGDIPEGYSVSREKKERFSLILESASTNQTSMYLCASSRSGGLTGELFFGEGSRLTVL.

J is TRBJ2-5 and V is TRBV5-4; TRBD1 aligns across 8 bases. The J call is uncertain, as TRBJ2-7 better fits the DNA end. This CDR3 spans 15 amino acids. CDR1 and CDR2 from the germline V gene are SGHNT and YYREEE (reference sequence). Here the CDR3 DNA reads TGTGCCAGCAGCTTGGAACAGGGGGGCCCCTACGAGCAGTACTTC. It codes for CASSLEQGGPYEQYF.

This rearrangement joins TRBV5-1 to TRBJ2-5, with 8 bases aligning to TRBD1. Germline CDR1 SGHRS, CDR2 YFSETQ. CDR3 length: 11 residues. V trimming: 4 bases; J trimming: 11 bases; junction bases outside the gene matches: 4. CDR3 sequence (DNA): TGCGCCAGCAGCCCGGACAGGGAGCAGTACTTC. It yields the protein CASSPDREQYF.

This chain joins TRBV7-9 and TRBJ2-5; the D is unclear. In germline, CDR1 is SEHNR, CDR2 FQNEAQ (reference sequence). Deletions cut 4 bases from V and 4 bases from J, with 16 bases between. The CDR3 is made up of 15 amino acids. The CDR3 loop is CASSSIYVASETQYF. The CDR3, as DNA: TGTGCCAGCAGCTCTATTTACGTTGCCTCAGAGACCCAGTACTTC.

This chain joins TRBV19 and TRBJ2-1, with 12 bases aligning to TRBD2. The CDR3 is 16 residues long. Trimming removed 5 bases from V and 0 bases from J; junction bases left unmatched: 2. Germline V CDR1 and CDR2: LNHDA, SQIVND (reference sequence). The CDR3 loop reads CASSGLAGSSYNEQFF. In nucleotides, the CDR3 is TGTGCCAGTAGTGGACTAGCGGGGAGCTCCTACAATGAGCAGTTCTTC.

This rearrangement joins TRBV11-2 to TRBJ2-7; TRBD1 is a possible D gene (6 bases). This CDR3 contains 14 residues. The germline CDR1 and CDR2 sequences are SGHAT and FQNNGV. Trimming removed 1 base from V and 5 bases from J, with 12 bases in between. DNA of the CDR3: TGTGCCAGCAGCTTAGGGGGACACCTTAACGAGCAGTACTTC. It encodes CASSLGGHLNEQYF.

The CDR3 sequence: CASSQTSGQADTQYF. CDR3 sequence (DNA): TGCGCCAGCAGCCAGACTAGCGGGCAGGCGGATACGCAGTATTTT. The chain is built from TRBV5-1 and TRBJ2-3, with 10 bases aligning to TRBD2. There are 15 residues in the CDR3. Trimming cost V 4 bases and J 6 bases; bases outside gene matches: 8. Germline V gives CDR1 SGHRS, CDR2 YFSETQ.

This clone was picked up one time. The chain's CDR3 is CASSIGTSGGLHEQYF. Written as DNA, the CDR3 is TGTGCCAGCAGCATCGGGACTAGCGGGGGGCTCCACGAGCAGTACTTC. The chain couples TRBV7-9 to TRBJ2-7; 15 bases are shared with TRBD2. V shed 5 bases, J shed 5 bases, and the junction held 7 bases outside the gene matches. Germline CDR1 and CDR2: SEHNR and FQNEAQ (reference sequence). This CDR3 has 16 amino acids.

J is TRBJ1-2 and V is TRBV30, with unresolved D. The CDR3 totals 12 residues. Trimming stripped 4 bases from V and 6 bases from J, with 12 bases between. Germline V lookup: CDR1 GTSNPN, CDR2 SVGIG (reference sequence). This CDR3 is CAWTPLPDGYTF. CDR3 nucleotide sequence: TGTGCCTGGACCCCCCTGCCAGATGGCTACACCTTC.

The V gene is TRBV6-5, the J gene TRBJ1-2, with 8 bases aligning to TRBD1. The CDR3 has 14 amino acids. Germline V lookup: CDR1 MNHEY, CDR2 SVGAGI. V was pared by 0 bases and J by 6 bases, with 3 bases of the junction left unmatched. The CDR3 DNA sequence: TGTGCCAGCAGTTACTCCCCGACAGGGGATGGCTACACCTTC. Translating it yields CASSYSPTGDGYTF.

A few counts support this clone. J is TRBJ1-2 and V is TRBV11-2, with TRBD1 identical over 8 bases. The CDR3 consists of 16 residues. CDR1 and CDR2 (germline): SGHAT, FQNNGV. The trim removed 1 base at V and 5 bases at J, leaving 9 bases unmatched. CDR3 DNA: TGTGCCAGCAGCTTAGGGTGGGGGACAGGCCTTTATGGCTACACCTTC. It translates to CASSLGWGTGLYGYTF.

The V gene is TRBV18, the J gene TRBJ1-2; 8 bases are shared with TRBD1. The germline V gene has CDR1 KGHSH and CDR2 LQKENI. J was trimmed by 4 bases and V by 6 bases; bases with no gene match: 10. The CDR3 has 15 residues. The CDR3, as DNA: TGTGCCAGCTCGCCCGCAGGGGGCGCCTCCTATGGCTACACCTTC. Translating gives CASSPAGGASYGYTF.

The V and J genes are TRBV7-2 and TRBJ1-1; D is uncertain. CDR3 length: 14 residues. Trimming shortened V by 3 bases and J by 3 bases, and 11 bases separated the two germline ends. CDR1 is SGHTA, CDR2 FQGNSA, per germline. CDR3 DNA: TGTGCCAGCAGCTTTTTCGGGAGGGACACTGAAGCTTTCTTT. This sequence encodes CASSFFGRDTEAFF.

This chain connects TRBV9 to TRBJ2-7; D remains ambiguous. Per the germline V gene, CDR1 is SGDLS and CDR2 is YYNGEE. V lost 0 bases and J lost 7, with 14 bases in between. CDR3 length equals 14 residues. For the CDR3, the DNA is TGTGCCAGCAGCGTAGGCGGTGGTTCGGCTGAGCAGTACTTC. This encodes CASSVGGGSAEQYF.